The 12 T cell receptor beta chains below were found in one sample sequenced in a study of CD8 T cells in ankylosing spondylitis. TCRdb called the 5' RACE reads again in MiXCR, with one record for every CDR3 protein. The sample shows about 160,000 distinct CDR3 sequences, 15% to 20% of them seen only once. Sequencing was performed on blood, either unsorted or a sorted T cell fraction (not recorded which). Receptors were obtained from a male donor with ankylosing spondylitis or in good health (not recorded which).

This clonotype was observed a handful of times. The V and J genes are TRBV20-1 and TRBJ2-5, with TRBD1 matching 7 bases. The trim removed 0 bases at V and 1 base at J, leaving 5 bases unmatched. This CDR3 spans 15 amino acids. In germline, CDR1 is DFQATT, CDR2 SNEGSKA (reference sequence). The CDR3 loop is CSARDGQDPQETQYF. CDR3 sequence (DNA): TGCAGTGCTAGAGATGGACAGGACCCCCAAGAGACCCAGTACTTC.

This clonotype was found a few times. The chain couples TRBV18 to TRBJ2-3; 12 bases agree with TRBD1. The CDR3 is 16 residues long. J gave up 3 bases and V 5 bases, and 6 bases lay outside the gene matches. Germline values: CDR1 KGHSH, CDR2 LQKENI. CDR3: CASSSGTGGTTDTQYF. CDR3 bases: TGTGCCAGCTCAAGTGGGACAGGGGGCACTACAGATACGCAGTATTTT. Using reference TRBV18 and TRBJ2-3 for the parts outside the CDR3, the full variable domain is NAGVMQNPRHLVRRRGQEARLRCSPMKGHSHVYWYRQLPEEGLKFMVYLQKENIIDESGMPKERFSAEFPKEGPSILRIQQVVRGDSAAYFCASSSGTGGTTDTQYFGPGTRLTVL.

This clonotype was detected only once. J is TRBJ2-5 and V is TRBV7-3; D might be TRBD2 (6 bases). Germline V CDR1 and CDR2: SGHTA, FQGTGA. The V gene lost 1 base and the J gene lost 4 bases, with 13 bases spanning the gap. The CDR3 is made up of 15 amino acids. CDR3 nucleotide sequence: TGTGCCAGCAGCTTAAATGGGAGGATTGCAGAGACCCAGTACTTC. This gives the protein CASSLNGRIAETQYF. Supplemented by reference TRBV7-3 and TRBJ2-5, the full variable domain reads GAGVSQTPSNKVTEKGKYVELRCDPISGHTALYWYRQSLGQGPEFLIYFQGTGAADDSGLPNDRFFAVRPEGSVSTLKIQRTERGDSAVYLCASSLNGRIAETQYFGPGTRLLVL.

This clonotype was seen at least ten times. The genes are TRBV6-4 and TRBJ2-1; the match to TRBD2 covers 8 bases. CDR1 is MRHNA, CDR2 SNTAGT, per germline. J was trimmed by 4 bases and V by 2 bases; bases with no gene match: 7. CDR3 length: 16 amino acids. CDR3 nucleotide sequence: TGTGCCAGCAGTGACGGGCTAGCGGGCTCGTACAATGAGCAGTTCTTC. Its protein is CASSDGLAGSYNEQFF.

In this sample, this clonotype turned up a few times. V is TRBV18 and J is TRBJ2-6, with D unresolved. The germline gives CDR1 KGHSH, CDR2 LQKENI. Deletions cut 2 bases from V and 2 bases from J, with 10 bases between. The CDR3 contains 16 residues. The CDR3 here is CASSPVGSAGANVLTF. The CDR3 DNA reads TGTGCCAGCTCACCAGTTGGTTCTGCTGGGGCCAACGTCCTGACTTTC. Looking up the rest from reference TRBV18 and TRBJ2-6 gives the full variable domain: NAGVMQNPRHLVRRRGQEARLRCSPMKGHSHVYWYRQLPEEGLKFMVYLQKENIIDESGMPKERFSAEFPKEGPSILRIQQVVRGDSAAYFCASSPVGSAGANVLTFGAGSRLTVL.

This clonotype was observed many times. The CDR3 DNA sequence: TGCAGTGCTAGGCCGAGCTACAATGAGCAGTTCTTC. Residues: CSARPSYNEQFF. The V gene is TRBV20-1, the J gene TRBJ2-1; no firm D call. This CDR3 region has 12 residues. The germline V gene encodes CDR1 DFQATT and CDR2 SNEGSKA (reference sequence). The V end was cut by 3 bases, the J end by 3 bases, with 6 bases between.

This clonotype was recorded many times. The chain recombines TRBV5-1 with TRBJ2-3; weak D call: TRBD2 (5 bases). The CDR3 loop spans 12 amino acids. The germline V and J ends were trimmed by 3 bases and 5 bases, with 7 bases remaining between them. In germline, CDR1 is SGHRS, CDR2 YFSETQ. The CDR3 DNA follows: TGCGCCAGCAGCTCACGGGAAGATACGCAGTATTTT. This encodes CASSSREDTQYF. The full variable domain, completed using reference TRBV5-1 and TRBJ2-3, is KAGVTQTPRYLIKTRGQQVTLSCSPISGHRSVSWYQQTPGQGLQFLFEYFSETQRNKGNFPGRFSGRQFSNSRSEMNVSTLELGDSALYLCASSSREDTQYFGPGTRLTVL.

In this sample, this clonotype turned up a few times. This chain uses TRBV5-1 with TRBJ1-1, with 7 bases lining up with TRBD1. The CDR3 runs 14 residues. J lost 1 base, V lost 4 bases, and 4 bases had no gene match. CDR1 is SGHRS, CDR2 YFSETQ, per germline. CDR3 in amino acids: CASSGRGTNTEAFF. The CDR3, as DNA: TGCGCCAGCAGCGGCAGGGGGACGAACACTGAAGCTTTCTTT.

This rearrangement joins TRBV20-1 to TRBJ2-2; the D is unclear. Germline CDR1 is DFQATT and CDR2 is SNEGSKA (reference sequence). Trimming removed 3 bases from V and 1 base from J, with 18 bases in between. The CDR3 loop spans 17 amino acids. This chain's CDR3 is CSASTVGTALNTGELFF. CDR3 nucleotides: TGCAGTGCTAGTACGGTTGGCACCGCTTTGAACACCGGGGAGCTGTTTTTT.

This clonotype was observed a few times. The rearrangement links TRBV7-9 to TRBJ2-5, with 8 bases aligning to TRBD2. There are 16 residues in the CDR3. The V segment lost 1 base and the J segment 0 bases; nucleotides outside the gene matches: 4. CDR1 SEHNR and CDR2 FQNEAQ come from the germline V gene (reference sequence). The CDR3 DNA follows: TGTGCCAGCAGCTTAGGTGCGGGAGGTCACCAAGAGACCCAGTACTTC. Translated: CASSLGAGGHQETQYF.

This chain connects TRBV18 to TRBJ1-4; no definite D call. V lost 0 bases, J lost 7 bases, and 6 bases lay in between. CDR1 is KGHSH and CDR2 is LQKENI in the germline V gene. This CDR3 has 13 amino acids. The CDR3 sequence is CASSPPSGEKLFF. Written as DNA, the CDR3 is TGTGCCAGCTCACCACCGTCGGGTGAAAAACTGTTTTTT.

This chain's CDR3 is CASSFQGGELFF. CDR3 bases: TGTGCCAGCAGTTTCCAGGGCGGGGAGCTGTTTTTT. The rearrangement links TRBV28 to TRBJ2-2, with a possible D match to TRBD1 (5 bases). The CDR3 consists of 12 residues. Trimming cost V 3 bases and J 7 bases, with 6 bases left between them. Germline loops: CDR1 MDHEN, CDR2 SYDVKM.